This is a list of T cell receptor beta chains from one sample in a study of T cells in Graves' hyperthyroidism and ophthalmopathy. TCRdb re-analysed the multiplex PCR reads in MiXCR, keeping a single row per CDR3 protein. The table lists around 300,000 distinct CDR3 sequences, approximately 15% of them singletons. The sample comprised blood. These receptors originate from a woman aged 25 to 39 with Graves' hyperthyroidism. Both conserved end residues are part of each CDR3. Fields, in order: clone size, J gene, V gene, D gene, CDR3 DNA, CDR3 protein. A D gene is named only where the DNA matches it firmly. Where a row states a size, it is once, few, many or the class of an expanded clone; other rows omit it.

>many|TRBJ2-7|TRBV5-1|.
TGCGCCAGCAGCTTGCTAGGTCACGAGCAGTACTTC
CASSLLGHEQYF
>few|TRBJ2-1|TRBV7-8|.
TGTGCCAGCAGCTCACCCGACGGGGAGGACTTTTCAACCTTCCCGCCAGGGAATGAGCAGTTCTTC
CASSSPDGEDFSTFPPGNEQFF
>many|TRBJ2-7|TRBV2|.
TGTGCCAGCAACGGCCAACACCAACACCCTTGGGAGCAGTACTTC
CASNGQHQHPWEQYF
>.|TRBJ1-1|TRBV3-1|.
TGTGTCAGCAGCCCGACAGGGAACACTGAAGCTTTCTTT
CVSSPTGNTEAFF
>.|TRBJ1-5|TRBV7-3|.
TGTGCCAGCTCCTCGAACAGGGTTCGTCAGCCCCAGCATTTT
CASSSNRVRQPQHF
>.|TRBJ2-1|TRBV19|.
TGTGCCAGCGCGGTGCCCTACAATGAGCAGTTCTTC
CASAVPYNEQFF
>.|TRBJ2-7|TRBV5-1|TRBD1
TGCGCCAGCAGCGGGACAGGGAAGTACGAGCAGTACTTC
CASSGTGKYEQYF
>many|TRBJ2-3|TRBV15|.
TGTGCCACCAGCAACCGAGGGGGAGCGGTTACGCAGTATTTT
CATSNRGGAVTQYF
>many|TRBJ1-1|TRBV6-1|TRBD1
TGTGCCAGCAGTCTACGGACAGGGGTCACTGAAGCTTTCTTT
CASSLRTGVTEAFF
>few|TRBJ2-7|TRBV11-2|.
TGTGCCAGCAGCTTGACCGACCGCTACGAGCAGTACTTC
CASSLTDRYEQYF
>many|TRBJ2-7|TRBV20-1|TRBD1
TGCAGTGTGAGATCCGGGACAGGGGTTGACGAGCAGTACTTC
CSVRSGTGVDEQYF
>many|TRBJ2-1|TRBV7-9|.
TGTGCCAGCAGCTCAGTCGGGAAAGTGAATAATGAGCAGTTCTTC
CASSSVGKVNNEQFF
>many|TRBJ2-5|TRBV2|.
TGTGCCAGCAGCGCCAACAGGGATAGGGGGACCCAGTACTTC
CASSANRDRGTQYF
>.|TRBJ1-1|TRBV29-1|.
TGCAGCTCTGAAACGGGAACTGAAGCTTTCTTT
CSSETGTEAFF
>.|TRBJ1-4|TRBV12-3/TRBV12-4|.
TGTGCCAGCAGTTCCGGGATCCGGCATGAAAAACTGTTTTTT
CASSSGIRHEKLFF
>.|TRBJ2-5|TRBV7-9|.
TGTGCCAGCAGCTTAGTAACCCAAGAGACCCAGTACTTC
CASSLVTQETQYF
>many|TRBJ2-7|TRBV10-1|.
TGCGCCAGCATAGGGGACCCCGGGTTGTGGTACTTC
CASIGDPGLWYF
>.|TRBJ2-1|TRBV24-1|TRBD1
TGTGCCACCAGTGACGCCGGGACAGGGTTCTACAATGAGCAGTTCTTC
CATSDAGTGFYNEQFF
>.|TRBJ1-2|TRBV6-1|TRBD1
TGTGCCAGCAGTAAATACAGGGGGCGACCCAACTATGGCTACACCTTC
CASSKYRGRPNYGYTF
>many|TRBJ2-7|TRBV6-1|TRBD1
TGTGCCAGCGCTATTCAGGGGGCCTACGAGCAGTACTTC
CASAIQGAYEQYF
>many|TRBJ2-4|TRBV28|.
TGTGCCAGCAGTTTTGGGGGGTTTTTAGCCAAAAACATTCAGTACTTC
CASSFGGFLAKNIQYF
>many|TRBJ1-1|TRBV20-1|TRBD1
TGCAGTGCTAGCTCACGGACAGGGTATAGCACTGAAGCTTTCTTT
CSASSRTGYSTEAFF
>many|TRBJ2-3|TRBV12-3/TRBV12-4|TRBD1
TGTGCCAGCAGTTCGGCGGACAGGAGAACCGATACGCAGTATTTT
CASSSADRRTDTQYF
>many|TRBJ2-5|TRBV2|.
TGTGCCAGCAACTCGCCAGGGTTGGAGACCCAGTACTTC
CASNSPGLETQYF
>.|TRBJ2-3|TRBV7-8|TRBD2
TGTGCCAGCATAAGGTCTAGCGGGATTTTAGATACGCAGTATTTT
CASIRSSGILDTQYF
>many|TRBJ2-7|TRBV7-9|.
TGTGCCAGCAGCTTAGGTGACACATTAAGGGAGCAGTACTTC
CASSLGDTLREQYF
>many|TRBJ2-1|TRBV6-1|TRBD2
TGTGCCAGCAGTATTTCTAGCGGGGCCTACAATGAGCAGTTCTTC
CASSISSGAYNEQFF
>many|TRBJ2-3|TRBV11-2|.
TGTGCCAGCCCCTTGGGGCAGGGCGGCACAGATACGCAGTATTTT
CASPLGQGGTDTQYF
>many|TRBJ2-7|TRBV12-3/TRBV12-4|TRBD1
TGTGCCAGCAGTTTTGGACAGGGGGATGAATACGAGCAGTACTTC
CASSFGQGDEYEQYF
>.|TRBJ2-3|TRBV18|TRBD1
TGTGCCAGCTCACCACCGACAGGGTTCGGAGAGGTTCACACAGATACGCAGTATTTT
CASSPPTGFGEVHTDTQYF
>few|TRBJ2-5|TRBV6-1|.
TGTGCCACTACACTTGGGGGAGAGACCCAGTACTTC
CATTLGGETQYF
>.|TRBJ2-7|TRBV5-4|.
TGTGCCAGCAGCTTGGGGGGCCCGGCGGCGGAGCAGTACTTC
CASSLGGPAAEQYF
>few|TRBJ2-7|TRBV7-9|.
TGTGCCACCCCCAAGGGGTTCCTTGTCGAGCAGTACTTC
CATPKGFLVEQYF
>.|TRBJ2-3|TRBV19|.
TGTGCCAGTTCTCTAGCCCGATCGACAGATACGCAGTATTTT
CASSLARSTDTQYF
>.|TRBJ2-3|TRBV7-3|.
TGTGCCAGCAGCTCCATATCCGGAGATACGCAGTATTTT
CASSSISGDTQYF
>many|TRBJ2-6|TRBV24-1|.
TGTGCCACCAGTGACCCCCGGTACAGGGAGGCTGGGGCCAACGTCCTGACTTTC
CATSDPRYREAGANVLTF
>many|TRBJ2-3|TRBV2|TRBD2
TGTGCCAGCAGCGAACGACTAGCGGGATCCTACACAGATACGCAGTATTTT
CASSERLAGSYTDTQYF
>.|TRBJ2-1|TRBV6-1|.
TGTGCCAGCAGTCAAACCAAGCGGAGGTTCCATGAGCAGTTCTTC
CASSQTKRRFHEQFF
>many|TRBJ1-1|TRBV27|.
TGTGCCAGCAGTTTATCGCCGGGGAACCCCTCGAACACTGAAGCTTTCTTT
CASSLSPGNPSNTEAFF
>.|TRBJ2-2|TRBV5-5|.
TGTGCCAGCAGCCAGGCCGGGGCTAACACCGGGGAGCTGTTTTTT
CASSQAGANTGELFF
>many|TRBJ1-1|TRBV5-1|.
TGTGCCAGCAGCTCACAGGGAGGGACTGAAGCTTTCTTT
CASSSQGGTEAFF